This T cell receptor beta chain was recovered during a study of cytomegalovirus exposure and HLA in healthy donors. Study overall: Unique TCRs numbering roughly 80 million, obtained from HLA-typed donors, made up an early data release.

60 Vbeta and 13 Jbeta primers were used in PCR. The assay was immunoSEQ multiplex PCR, and TCRdb's table has in-frame clones only and misses some. The repertoire holds approximately 150,000 clones, with 80% as singletons. From germline, CDR1 is MNHEY and CDR2 SVGAGI. The CDR3 contains 14 residues. V shed 7 bases and J shed 8 bases, with 15 bases lying between them. The TCR originated in a young man in good health and CMV-seropositive. The chain couples TRBV6-5 to TRBJ1-6; TRBD1 is a possible D gene (5 bases). The sample taken for sequencing was PBMCs. CDR3 bases: TGTGCCAGCACCCGGGACTTTCAGGATTCACCCCTCCACTTT. Protein: CASTRDFQDSPLHF.